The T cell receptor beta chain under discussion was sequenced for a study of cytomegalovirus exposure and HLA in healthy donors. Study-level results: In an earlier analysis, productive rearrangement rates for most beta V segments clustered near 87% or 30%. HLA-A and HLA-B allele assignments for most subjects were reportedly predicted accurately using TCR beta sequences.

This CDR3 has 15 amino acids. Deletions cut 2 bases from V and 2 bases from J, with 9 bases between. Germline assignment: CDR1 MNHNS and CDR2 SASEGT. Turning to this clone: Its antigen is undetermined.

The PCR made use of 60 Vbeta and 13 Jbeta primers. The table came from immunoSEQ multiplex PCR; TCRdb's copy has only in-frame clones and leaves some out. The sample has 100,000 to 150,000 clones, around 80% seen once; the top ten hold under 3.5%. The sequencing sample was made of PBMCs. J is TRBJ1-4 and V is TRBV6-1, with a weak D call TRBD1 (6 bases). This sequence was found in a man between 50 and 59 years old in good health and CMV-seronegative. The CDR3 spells CASSEWTATNEKLFF. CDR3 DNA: TGTGCCAGCAGTGAATGGACAGCTACTAATGAAAAACTGTTTTTT.